This is a list of T cell receptor beta chains from one sample in a study of blood T cell repertoires in COVID-19. TCRdb's table, derived via immunoSEQ multiplex PCR, lists solely in-frame clones and lacks some. The sample contains around 260,000 clones, about 80% of which appear only once. Sequencing used peripheral blood. The receptors originated from a person between 65 and 79 years old with COVID-19, enrolled during active disease. CDR3s include the opening cysteine and the closing phenylalanine or tryptophan. The D gene is left open where the match is weak. Not all rows give a size; the values are once, few, many and, for expanded clones, a class.

d_call: TRBD2
j_call: TRBJ2-7
v_call: TRBV28
clone_size: once
cdr3_aa: CASSFSGIAGRSYEQYF
cdr3_nt: TGTGCCAGCAGTTTCTCTGGGATAGCGGGTAGATCCTACGAGCAGTACTTC

d_call: NA
j_call: TRBJ2-1
v_call: TRBV9
clone_size: NA
cdr3_aa: CASSPRPPWDTNYNEQFF
cdr3_nt: TGTGCCAGCAGCCCCCGTCCCCCTTGGGACACCAACTACAATGAGCAGTTCTTC

d_call: NA
j_call: TRBJ1-6
v_call: TRBV28
clone_size: NA
cdr3_aa: CASSFVTSSYNSPLHF
cdr3_nt: TGTGCCAGCAGTTTCGTAACGAGCTCCTATAATTCACCCCTCCACTTT

d_call: NA
j_call: TRBJ1-2
v_call: TRBV5-1
clone_size: NA
cdr3_aa: CASSPDSNYGYTF
cdr3_nt: TGCGCCAGCAGCCCGGACAGCAACTATGGCTACACCTTC

d_call: NA
j_call: TRBJ2-7
v_call: TRBV7-3
clone_size: NA
cdr3_aa: CASSLNPGVEQYF
cdr3_nt: TGTGCCAGCAGCTTAAACCCCGGTGTCGAGCAGTACTTC

d_call: NA
j_call: TRBJ1-5
v_call: TRBV3-1/TRBV3-2
clone_size: NA
cdr3_aa: CASSQDRLNQPQHF
cdr3_nt: TGTGCCAGCAGCCAAGATCGACTGAATCAGCCCCAGCATTTT

d_call: TRBD1
j_call: TRBJ2-1
v_call: TRBV13
clone_size: NA
cdr3_aa: CASSFEQGVSEQFF
cdr3_nt: TGTGCCAGCAGCTTTGAACAGGGGGTGAGTGAGCAGTTCTTC

d_call: NA
j_call: TRBJ2-2
v_call: TRBV21-1
clone_size: many
cdr3_aa: CASPGGTGGATGELFF
cdr3_nt: TGTGCCTCCCCGGGGGGGACTGGGGGCGCGACCGGGGAGCTGTTTTTT

d_call: NA
j_call: TRBJ2-1
v_call: TRBV4-3
clone_size: NA
cdr3_aa: CASSLTSNPYNEQFF
cdr3_nt: TGCGCCAGCAGCCTTACTAGTAATCCCTACAATGAGCAGTTCTTC

d_call: NA
j_call: TRBJ1-1
v_call: TRBV30
clone_size: NA
cdr3_aa: CAWKGWGRATEAFF
cdr3_nt: TGTGCCTGGAAAGGATGGGGCAGGGCCACTGAAGCTTTCTTT

d_call: TRBD1
j_call: TRBJ2-5
v_call: TRBV27
clone_size: NA
cdr3_aa: CASSLSQGAGETQYF
cdr3_nt: TGTGCCAGCAGTTTATCGCAGGGGGCGGGGGAGACCCAGTACTTC

d_call: NA
j_call: TRBJ1-2
v_call: TRBV29-1
clone_size: NA
cdr3_aa: CSAKQPGALNYGYTF
cdr3_nt: TGCAGCGCAAAGCAGCCGGGAGCTCTTAACTATGGCTACACCTTC

d_call: TRBD2
j_call: TRBJ2-1
v_call: TRBV5-4
clone_size: NA
cdr3_aa: CASSLGRGGRNLGNEQFF
cdr3_nt: TGTGCCAGCAGCCTAGGCCGAGGCGGGAGGAACTTGGGCAATGAGCAGTTCTTC

d_call: TRBD2
j_call: TRBJ2-3
v_call: TRBV7-3
clone_size: NA
cdr3_aa: CASSLGRATDTQYF
cdr3_nt: TGTGCCAGCAGCCTTGGGAGGGCCACAGATACGCAGTATTTT

d_call: TRBD1
j_call: TRBJ2-1
v_call: TRBV18
clone_size: NA
cdr3_aa: CASSPDRGPYNEQFF
cdr3_nt: TGTGCCAGCTCTCCCGACAGGGGGCCCTACAATGAGCAGTTCTTC

d_call: TRBD1
j_call: TRBJ1-1
v_call: TRBV4-2
clone_size: NA
cdr3_aa: CASSQDRTAAGGTEAFF
cdr3_nt: TGTGCCAGCAGCCAAGATCGTACAGCGGCAGGGGGGACTGAAGCTTTCTTT

d_call: TRBD2
j_call: TRBJ2-1
v_call: TRBV4-3
clone_size: NA
cdr3_aa: CASSPLAGNHNEQFF
cdr3_nt: TGCGCCAGCAGCCCACTAGCGGGAAATCACAATGAGCAGTTCTTC

d_call: NA
j_call: TRBJ1-2
v_call: TRBV19
clone_size: NA
cdr3_aa: CASSETQGAVNGYTF
cdr3_nt: TGTGCCAGTAGCGAAACACAGGGTGCGGTTAATGGCTACACCTTC

d_call: NA
j_call: TRBJ1-5
v_call: TRBV7-2
clone_size: NA
cdr3_aa: CASSLPGQPQHF
cdr3_nt: TGTGCCAGCAGCCTACCCGGTCAGCCCCAGCATTTT

d_call: NA
j_call: TRBJ1-5
v_call: TRBV19
clone_size: NA
cdr3_aa: CASSILFQPQHF
cdr3_nt: TGTGCCAGTAGTATCCTCTTCCAGCCCCAGCATTTT

d_call: NA
j_call: TRBJ2-1
v_call: TRBV11-1
clone_size: NA
cdr3_aa: CASSESYNEQFF
cdr3_nt: TGTGCCAGCAGCGAGAGTTACAATGAGCAGTTCTTC

d_call: TRBD1
j_call: TRBJ1-6
v_call: TRBV9
clone_size: NA
cdr3_aa: CASSVGGDRGNSPLHF
cdr3_nt: TGTGCCAGCAGCGTAGGGGGGGACAGGGGAAATTCACCCCTCCACTTT

d_call: NA
j_call: TRBJ1-5
v_call: TRBV4-3
clone_size: few
cdr3_aa: CASSQGREGQPQHF
cdr3_nt: TGCGCCAGCAGCCAGGGGCGGGAGGGCCAGCCCCAGCATTTT

d_call: TRBD1
j_call: TRBJ1-5
v_call: TRBV19
clone_size: NA
cdr3_aa: CASSTRDRGINQPQHF
cdr3_nt: TGTGCCAGTAGTACCCGGGACAGGGGGATCAATCAGCCCCAGCATTTT

d_call: TRBD1
j_call: TRBJ1-1
v_call: TRBV6-5
clone_size: NA
cdr3_aa: CASSYETGYTEAFF
cdr3_nt: TGTGCCAGCAGTTACGAGACAGGGTACACTGAAGCTTTCTTT

d_call: NA
j_call: TRBJ2-7
v_call: TRBV6-5
clone_size: NA
cdr3_aa: CASSFTDTVDEQYF
cdr3_nt: TGTGCCAGCAGTTTCACAGACACCGTTGATGAGCAGTACTTC

d_call: TRBD1
j_call: TRBJ1-1
v_call: TRBV15
clone_size: NA
cdr3_aa: CATSSATGYTEAFF
cdr3_nt: TGTGCCACCAGCAGTGCGACAGGGTACACTGAAGCTTTCTTT

d_call: TRBD1
j_call: TRBJ1-1
v_call: TRBV5-5
clone_size: NA
cdr3_aa: CASSRAGTGGLSTEAFF
cdr3_nt: TGTGCCAGCAGCAGGGCCGGGACAGGGGGCTTGAGCACTGAAGCTTTCTTT

d_call: NA
j_call: TRBJ2-7
v_call: TRBV5-6
clone_size: NA
cdr3_aa: CASSLGAGNEQYF
cdr3_nt: TGTGCCAGCAGCTTGGGGGCAGGGAACGAGCAGTACTTC

d_call: TRBD2
j_call: TRBJ2-7
v_call: TRBV28
clone_size: NA
cdr3_aa: CASRQGTSGRPLAYEQYF
cdr3_nt: TGTGCCAGCAGACAAGGGACTAGCGGGAGGCCCCTTGCCTACGAGCAGTACTTC

d_call: NA
j_call: TRBJ2-7
v_call: TRBV7-2
clone_size: NA
cdr3_aa: CASSPTPGLSYEQYF
cdr3_nt: TGTGCCAGCAGCCCAACACCGGGACTTTCTTACGAGCAGTACTTC

d_call: NA
j_call: TRBJ2-5
v_call: TRBV5-6
clone_size: NA
cdr3_aa: CASSSKVDSITKETQYF
cdr3_nt: TGTGCCAGCAGCTCTAAGGTTGATAGCATTACAAAAGAGACCCAGTACTTC

d_call: NA
j_call: TRBJ2-2
v_call: TRBV9
clone_size: few
cdr3_aa: CASSGGTMGGELFF
cdr3_nt: TGTGCCAGCAGCGGCGGGACCATGGGCGGGGAGCTGTTTTTT

d_call: NA
j_call: TRBJ2-1
v_call: TRBV18
clone_size: once
cdr3_aa: CASSPPSSVAYNEQFF
cdr3_nt: TGTGCCAGCTCACCACCTTCGAGTGTGGCCTACAATGAGCAGTTCTTC

d_call: NA
j_call: TRBJ1-6
v_call: TRBV28
clone_size: once
cdr3_aa: CASRVKGGFRALHF
cdr3_nt: TGTGCCAGCAGGGTCAAAGGAGGGTTTCGGGCCCTCCACTTT

d_call: TRBD1
j_call: TRBJ1-5
v_call: TRBV28
clone_size: few
cdr3_aa: CASRRTGGLGNQPQHF
cdr3_nt: TGTGCCAGCAGGAGGACAGGGGGCCTCGGCAATCAGCCCCAGCATTTT

d_call: TRBD2
j_call: TRBJ2-7
v_call: TRBV7-2
clone_size: NA
cdr3_aa: CASSLDGLAGYEQYF
cdr3_nt: TGTGCCAGCAGCTTAGACGGACTAGCGGGTTACGAGCAGTACTTC

d_call: TRBD1
j_call: TRBJ1-2
v_call: TRBV5-5
clone_size: NA
cdr3_aa: CASSLDLTGDLLYGYTF
cdr3_nt: TGTGCCAGCAGCTTGGACCTGACAGGGGACCTTCTCTATGGCTACACCTTC

d_call: NA
j_call: TRBJ1-1
v_call: TRBV6-2/TRBV6-3
clone_size: NA
cdr3_aa: CASSYRQGEAFF
cdr3_nt: TGTGCCAGCAGTTACCGGCAGGGTGAAGCTTTCTTT

d_call: NA
j_call: TRBJ2-3
v_call: TRBV25-1
clone_size: NA
cdr3_aa: CASSDLTGFSTDTQYF
cdr3_nt: TGTGCCAGCAGTGACTTAACAGGATTCAGCACAGATACGCAGTATTTT